This entry is about one T cell receptor (beta chain). The data stem from a study of T-cell reconstitution after alpha-beta-depleted transplantation in children. As it was prepared, the TCRbeta library received unique molecular identifiers. Each CDR3 protein gets one entry after TCRdb re-called the PCR reads with MiXCR. Here the sample spans 190,000 or so distinct CDR3 sequences, less than 8% being singletons. V dropped 0 bases and J dropped 6; count of bases not matched to a gene: 7. Germline CDR1 is MNHEY and CDR2 is SVGAGI. This CDR3 is 15 amino acids long. This rearrangement joins TRBV6-5 to TRBJ1-2; 7 bases are shared with TRBD1. The receptor was isolated from a human donor who donated a stem cell graft to a child with Wiskott-Aldrich syndrome. Source: PBMCs from the stem cell graft donor, taken from the stem cell graft. CDR3 coding DNA: TGTGCCAGCAGTTACTCGATTTCAGGGGGAAATGGCTACACCTTC. Translation: CASSYSISGGNGYTF.